This T cell receptor (beta chain) was sequenced during a study of blood T cell repertoires in COVID-19. Study-level information: Samples came from the United States, Italy and Spain, spanning acute and convalescent COVID-19. Sample material is recorded as cDNA or gDNA derived from T cells, B-cell-depleted T cells, or PBMCs.

In the original workflow: Nucleated cell number was recorded as an estimate derived from reference gene primer amplification. Clones were sequenced by immunoSEQ multiplex PCR, and TCRdb holds only the in-frame ones, with some missing. Clone size and V and J calls were adopted from that table, with D and trimming inferred from the DNA. The table shows 10,000 to 15,000 clones, with approximately 77% occurring only once. Germline loops: CDR1 MNHEY, CDR2 SVGAGI. V lost 5 bases and J 3 bases, leaving 10 bases between the germline ends. This CDR3 is built from 13 residues. This TCR was recovered from a man aged 55 to 70 with COVID-19, enrolled during active disease. V usage is TRBV6-5 and J usage is TRBJ2-5; D ambiguous. The sequencing sample was made of peripheral blood. The CDR3 coding sequence is TGTGCCAGCAGTCCACGCCGGGAAGAGACCCAGTACTTC. It codes for CASSPRREETQYF.